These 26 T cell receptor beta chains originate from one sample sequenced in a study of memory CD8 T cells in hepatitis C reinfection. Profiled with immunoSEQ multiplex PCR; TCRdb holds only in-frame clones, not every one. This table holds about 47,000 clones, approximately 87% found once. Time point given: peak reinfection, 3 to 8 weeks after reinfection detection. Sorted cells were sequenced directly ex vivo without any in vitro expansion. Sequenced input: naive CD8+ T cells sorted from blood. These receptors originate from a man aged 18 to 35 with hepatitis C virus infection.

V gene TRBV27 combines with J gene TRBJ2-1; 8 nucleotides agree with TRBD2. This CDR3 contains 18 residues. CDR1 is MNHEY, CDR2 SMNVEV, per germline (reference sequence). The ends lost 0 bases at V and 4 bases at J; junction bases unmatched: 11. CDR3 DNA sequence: TGTGCCAGCAGTTTATCGGCGGGAGGAGCGGGGCTTTACAATGAGCAGTTCTTC. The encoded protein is CASSLSAGGAGLYNEQFF.

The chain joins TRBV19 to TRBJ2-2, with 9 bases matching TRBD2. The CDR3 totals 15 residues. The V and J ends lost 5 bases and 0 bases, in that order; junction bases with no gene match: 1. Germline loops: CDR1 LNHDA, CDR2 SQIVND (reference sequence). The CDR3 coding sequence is TGTGCCAGTAGTCAGCGGGGGGCGAACACCGGGGAGCTGTTTTTT. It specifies CASSQRGANTGELFF.

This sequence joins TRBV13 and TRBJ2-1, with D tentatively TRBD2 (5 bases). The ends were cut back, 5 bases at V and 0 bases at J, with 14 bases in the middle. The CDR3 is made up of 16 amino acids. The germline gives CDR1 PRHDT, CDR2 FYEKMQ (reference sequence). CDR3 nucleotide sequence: TGTGCCAGCAGCCCTGGAGAGGGAGACTCCTACAATGAGCAGTTCTTC. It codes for CASSPGEGDSYNEQFF.

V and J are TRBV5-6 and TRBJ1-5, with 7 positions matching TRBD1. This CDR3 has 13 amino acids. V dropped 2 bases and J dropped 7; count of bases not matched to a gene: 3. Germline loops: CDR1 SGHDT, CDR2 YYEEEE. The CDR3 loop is CASSFGTVQPQHF. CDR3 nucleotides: TGTGCCAGCAGCTTCGGGACAGTACAGCCCCAGCATTTT.

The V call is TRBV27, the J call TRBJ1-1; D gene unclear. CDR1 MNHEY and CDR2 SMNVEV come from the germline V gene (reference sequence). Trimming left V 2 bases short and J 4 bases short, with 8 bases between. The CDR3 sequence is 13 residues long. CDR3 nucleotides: TGTGCCAGCAGTTTAGGGAGTAGCACTGAAGCTTTCTTT. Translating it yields CASSLGSSTEAFF.

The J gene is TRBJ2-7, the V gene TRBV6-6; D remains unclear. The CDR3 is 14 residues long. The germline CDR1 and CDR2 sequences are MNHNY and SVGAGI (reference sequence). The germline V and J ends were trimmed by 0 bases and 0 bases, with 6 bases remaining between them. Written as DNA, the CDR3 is TGTGCCAGCAGTTACTCACATCCCTCCTACGAGCAGTACTTC. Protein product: CASSYSHPSYEQYF.

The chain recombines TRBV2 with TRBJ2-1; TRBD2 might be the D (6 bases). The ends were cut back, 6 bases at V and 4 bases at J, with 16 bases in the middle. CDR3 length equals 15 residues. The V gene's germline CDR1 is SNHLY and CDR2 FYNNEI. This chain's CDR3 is CASRGGTERYNEQFF. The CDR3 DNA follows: TGTGCCAGCAGGGGAGGCACGGAACGATACAATGAGCAGTTCTTC.

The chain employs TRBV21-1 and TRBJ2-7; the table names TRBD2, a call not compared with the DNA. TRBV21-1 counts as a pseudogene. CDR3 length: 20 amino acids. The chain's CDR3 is CASSKERAGIWVSAGYEQYF. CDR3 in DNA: TGTGCCAGCAGCAAAGAGAGAGCTGGGATCTGGGTCTCCGCGGGGTACGAGCAGTACTTC.

The CDR3 DNA is TGTGCCAGCAGTGAGGGACAGGGGATTTTCAATGAGCAGTTCTTC. Translated: CASSEGQGIFNEQFF. The chain uses TRBV2 and TRBJ2-1; 10 nucleotides line up with TRBD1. The CDR3 runs 15 residues. With 3 bases clipped from V and 6 bases from J, the junction kept 5 bases outside the gene matches. The germline CDR1 and CDR2 sequences are SNHLY and FYNNEI.

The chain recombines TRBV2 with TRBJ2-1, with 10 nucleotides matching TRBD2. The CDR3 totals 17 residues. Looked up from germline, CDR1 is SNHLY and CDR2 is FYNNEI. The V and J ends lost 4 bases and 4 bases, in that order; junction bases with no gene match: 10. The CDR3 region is CASSVRELAGHYNEQFF. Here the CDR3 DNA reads TGTGCCAGCAGTGTTCGGGAACTAGCGGGGCATTACAATGAGCAGTTCTTC.

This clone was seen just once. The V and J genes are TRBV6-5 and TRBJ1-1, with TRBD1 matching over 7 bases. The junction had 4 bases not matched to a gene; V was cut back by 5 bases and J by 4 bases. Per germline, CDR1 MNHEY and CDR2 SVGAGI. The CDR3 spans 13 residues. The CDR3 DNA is TGTGCCAGCAGTCCAGGGGGAGGCACTGAAGCTTTCTTT. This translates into CASSPGGGTEAFF.

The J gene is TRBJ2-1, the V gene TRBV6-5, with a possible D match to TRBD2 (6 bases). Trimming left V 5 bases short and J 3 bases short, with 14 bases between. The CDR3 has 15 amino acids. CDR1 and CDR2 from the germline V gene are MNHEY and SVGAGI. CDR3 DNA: TGTGCCAGCAGTGTCATAGCGGCATACTACAATGAGCAGTTCTTC. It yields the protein CASSVIAAYYNEQFF.

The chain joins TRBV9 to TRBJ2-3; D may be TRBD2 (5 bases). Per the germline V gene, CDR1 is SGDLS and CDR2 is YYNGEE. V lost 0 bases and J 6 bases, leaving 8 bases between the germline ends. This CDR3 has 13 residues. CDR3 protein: CASSVAIADTQYF. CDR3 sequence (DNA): TGTGCCAGCAGCGTAGCTATAGCGGATACGCAGTATTTT.

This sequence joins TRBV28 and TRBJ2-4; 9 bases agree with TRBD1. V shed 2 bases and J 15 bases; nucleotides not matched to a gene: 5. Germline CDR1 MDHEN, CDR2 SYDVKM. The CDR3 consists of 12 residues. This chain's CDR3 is CASSLDRGKGYF. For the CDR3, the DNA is TGTGCCAGCAGTTTAGACAGGGGGAAGGGGTACTTC.

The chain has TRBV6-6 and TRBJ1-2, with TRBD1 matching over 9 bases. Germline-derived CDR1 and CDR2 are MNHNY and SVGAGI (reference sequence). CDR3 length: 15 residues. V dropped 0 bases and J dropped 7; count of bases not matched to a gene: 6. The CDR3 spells CASSYSKQGAGGYTF. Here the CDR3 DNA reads TGTGCCAGCAGTTACTCGAAACAGGGGGCTGGTGGCTACACCTTC.

Here the CDR3 reads CASSRQGANQPQHF. CDR3 in DNA: TGTGCCAGTAGTAGACAGGGAGCCAATCAGCCCCAGCATTTT. The chain employs TRBV19 and TRBJ1-5; 7 bases are shared with TRBD1. CDR1 and CDR2 (germline): LNHDA, SQIVND (reference sequence). The junction had 3 bases not matched to a gene; V was cut back by 4 bases and J by 3 bases. The CDR3 runs 14 residues. Full variable domain (missing parts from reference TRBV19 and TRBJ1-5): DGGITQSPKYLFRKEGQNVTLSCEQNLNHDAMYWYRQDPGQGLRLIYYSQIVNDFQKGDIAEGYSVSREKKESFPLTVTSAQKNPTAFYLCASSRQGANQPQHFGDGTRLSIL.

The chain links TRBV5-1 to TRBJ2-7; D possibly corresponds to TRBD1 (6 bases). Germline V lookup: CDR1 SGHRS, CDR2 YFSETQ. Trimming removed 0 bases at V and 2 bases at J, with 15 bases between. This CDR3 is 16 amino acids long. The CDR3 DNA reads TGCGCCAGCAGCTTGGGGCAGGGGATTTGGACCTACGAGCAGTACTTC. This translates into CASSLGQGIWTYEQYF.

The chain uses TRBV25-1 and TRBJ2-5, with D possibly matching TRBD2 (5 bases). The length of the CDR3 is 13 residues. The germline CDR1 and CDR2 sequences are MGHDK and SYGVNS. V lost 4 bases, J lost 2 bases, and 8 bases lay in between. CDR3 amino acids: CASSGDYQETQYF. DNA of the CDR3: TGTGCCAGCAGTGGAGACTATCAAGAGACCCAGTACTTC.

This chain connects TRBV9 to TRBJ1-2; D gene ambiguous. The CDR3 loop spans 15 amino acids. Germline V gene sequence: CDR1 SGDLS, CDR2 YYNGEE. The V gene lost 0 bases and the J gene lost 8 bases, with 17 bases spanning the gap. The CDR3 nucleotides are TGTGCCAGCAGCGTAGACGAACAGTTCTTTCACGGCTACACCTTC. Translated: CASSVDEQFFHGYTF. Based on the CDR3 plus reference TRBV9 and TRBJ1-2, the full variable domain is DSGVTQTPKHLITATGQRVTLRCSPRSGDLSVYWYQQSLDQGLQFLIQYYNGEERAKGNILERFSAQQFPDLHSELNLSSLELGDSALYFCASSVDEQFFHGYTFGSGTRLTVV.

The CDR3 nucleotides are TGTGCCAGCAGTTTTCATCCAGGGCGATTCATGAACACTGAAGCTTTCTTT. Translated: CASSFHPGRFMNTEAFF. The rearrangement uses TRBV27 and TRBJ1-1; perhaps TRBD1 as D (5 bases). V lost 3 bases, J lost 0 bases, and 17 bases lay in between. From germline, CDR1 is MNHEY and CDR2 SMNVEV (reference sequence). The CDR3 loop spans 17 amino acids.

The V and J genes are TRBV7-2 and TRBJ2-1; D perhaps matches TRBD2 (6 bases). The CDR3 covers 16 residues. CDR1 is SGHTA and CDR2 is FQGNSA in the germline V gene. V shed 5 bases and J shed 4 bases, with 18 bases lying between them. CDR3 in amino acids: CASSPMRGLAYNEQFF. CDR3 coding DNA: TGTGCCAGCAGCCCCATGCGGGGACTGGCTTACAATGAGCAGTTCTTC. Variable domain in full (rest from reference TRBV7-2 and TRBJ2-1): GAGVSQSPSNKVTEKGKDVELRCDPISGHTALYWYRQSLGQGLEFLIYFQGNSAPDKSGLPSDRFSAERTGGSVSTLTIQRTQQEDSAVYLCASSPMRGLAYNEQFFGPGTRLTVL.

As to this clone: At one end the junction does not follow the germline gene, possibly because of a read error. The CDR3 reads CAISRDLSTEAFF. The CDR3, as DNA: TGTGCCATCAGCAGAGATCTTAGCACTGAAGCTTTCTTT. The chain has TRBV15 and TRBJ1-1; D call uncertain. The CDR3 covers 13 residues. Germline V CDR1 and CDR2: LNHNV, YYDKDF (reference sequence).

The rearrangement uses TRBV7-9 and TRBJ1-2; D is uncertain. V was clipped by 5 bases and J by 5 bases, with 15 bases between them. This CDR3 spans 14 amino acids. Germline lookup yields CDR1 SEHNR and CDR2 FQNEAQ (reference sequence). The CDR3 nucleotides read TGTGCCAGCAGCCCTACTGAGGTTGGGTATGGCTACACCTTC. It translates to CASSPTEVGYGYTF. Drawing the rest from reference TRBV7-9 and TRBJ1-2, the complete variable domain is DTGVSQNPRHKITKRGQNVTFRCDPISEHNRLYWYRQTLGQGPEFLTYFQNEAQLEKSRLLSDRFSAERPKGSFSTLEIQRTEQGDSAMYLCASSPTEVGYGYTFGSGTRLTVV.

The CDR3: CASSHGTGELFF. The CDR3 bases are TGTGCCAGCAGTCACGGGACCGGGGAGCTGTTTTTT. The chain combines TRBV6-5 with TRBJ2-2; no clear D gene. This CDR3 is 12 amino acids long. CDR1 is MNHEY, CDR2 SVGAGI, per germline. The V gene lost 5 bases and the J gene lost 5 bases, with 6 bases spanning the gap.

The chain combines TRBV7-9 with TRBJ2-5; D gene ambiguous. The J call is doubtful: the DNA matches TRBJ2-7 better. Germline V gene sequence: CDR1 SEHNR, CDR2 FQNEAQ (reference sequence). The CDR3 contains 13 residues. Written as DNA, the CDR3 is TGTGCCAGCAGCTTACAGGTTTCCTACGAGCAGTACTTC. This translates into CASSLQVSYEQYF.

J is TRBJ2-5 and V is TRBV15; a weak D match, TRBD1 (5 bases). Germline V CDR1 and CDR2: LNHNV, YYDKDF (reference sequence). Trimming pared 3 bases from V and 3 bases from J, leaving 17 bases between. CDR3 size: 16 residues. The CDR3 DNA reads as TGTGCCACCAGCAGGGCCCCACGGACACCTAAAGAGACCCAGTACTTC. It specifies CATSRAPRTPKETQYF.